This T cell receptor (beta chain) originates from a study of blood T cell repertoires in COVID-19. Study overall: There were acute and convalescent COVID-19 samples, and they came from the United States, Italy and Spain. From T cells, B-cell-depleted T cells, or PBMCs came the material, which was cDNA or gDNA.

As processed by the authors: Estimation of nucleated cell counts was performed using reference gene primer amplification. Method: immunoSEQ multiplex PCR; TCRdb's copy keeps in-frame clones and lacks some. V and J calls plus clone size are reproduced from that table; the DNA served to infer D and trimming. Of about 300,000 clones listed, around 89% are singletons. From germline, CDR1 is MNHEY and CDR2 SMNVEV (reference sequence). The CDR3 loop spans 13 amino acids. V was cut by 2 bases and J by 4 bases, with 8 bases left in between. Sequenced input: peripheral blood. The V call is TRBV27, the J call TRBJ1-2; no firm D call. The clonotype comes from a woman aged 25 to 45 who had recovered from COVID-19. The CDR3 region is CASSLNAGYGYTF. The CDR3 DNA reads TGTGCCAGCAGTTTAAACGCAGGCTATGGCTACACCTTC.